Reported below is one T cell receptor beta chain. This record comes from a study of blood T cell repertoires in COVID-19. In the original analysis: Amplification from reference gene primers served as the basis for estimated nucleated cell counts. The table came from immunoSEQ multiplex PCR; TCRdb's copy has only in-frame clones and leaves some out. V, J and clone size were drawn from that table, and D and trimming were deduced from the DNA. The sample lists about 91,000 clones, 88% seen once, with roughly 8.1% in the top ten. Sequenced sample: peripheral blood. The clonotype was recovered from an older woman with acute or convalescent COVID-19.

As DNA, the CDR3 is TGTGCCAGCAGCCAAGTATCGACTATAGAAGAAAAACTGTTTTTT. It translates to CASSQVSTIEEKLFF. The rearrangement uses TRBV4-2 and TRBJ1-4, with D uncertain. CDR1 and CDR2 (germline): LGHNA, YNFKEQ. The length of the CDR3 is 15 residues. Trimming cost V 1 base and J 8 bases, with 14 bases left between them.